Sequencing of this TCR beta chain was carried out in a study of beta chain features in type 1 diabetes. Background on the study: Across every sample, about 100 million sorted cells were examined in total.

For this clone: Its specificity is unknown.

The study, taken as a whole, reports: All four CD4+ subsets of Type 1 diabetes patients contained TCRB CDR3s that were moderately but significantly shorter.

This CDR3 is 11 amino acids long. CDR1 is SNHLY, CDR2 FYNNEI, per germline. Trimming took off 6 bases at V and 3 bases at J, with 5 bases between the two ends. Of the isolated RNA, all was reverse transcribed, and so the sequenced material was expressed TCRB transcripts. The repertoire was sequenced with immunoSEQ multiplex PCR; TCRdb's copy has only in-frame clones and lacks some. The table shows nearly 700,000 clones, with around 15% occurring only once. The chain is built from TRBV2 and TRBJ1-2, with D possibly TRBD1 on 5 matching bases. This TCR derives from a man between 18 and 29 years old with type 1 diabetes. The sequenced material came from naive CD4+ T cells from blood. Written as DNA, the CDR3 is TGTGCCAGCAGGACAGACTATGGCTACACCTTC. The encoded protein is CASRTDYGYTF.